A selection of T cell receptor beta chains follows, all from one sample in a study of CD8+ T cells in alopecia areata. Method: immunoSEQ multiplex PCR; TCRdb's copy keeps in-frame clones and lacks some. The sample has approximately 99,000 clones, under 60% seen once. Source material: NKG2D-low CD8+ T cells sorted from blood. These TCRs come from a human donor with alopecia areata. Both conserved end residues are part of each CDR3. A row's size may be missing; if present it is once, few, many or a size class.

V gene: TRBV20-1
clone size: few
CDR3 protein: CSARWAGELFF

V gene: TRBV27
clone size: .
CDR3 protein: CATKPTGPILNTEAFF

V gene: TRBV5-1
clone size: .
CDR3 protein: CASSLTGGDEQFF

V gene: TRBV6-1
clone size: .
CDR3 protein: CATTSQETQYF

V gene: TRBV29-1
clone size: .
CDR3 protein: CSIREVESSYEQYF

V gene: TRBV7-3
clone size: .
CDR3 protein: CASSLGLDFVSDTQYF

V gene: TRBV6-1
clone size: few
CDR3 protein: CATKDRTYEQYF

V gene: TRBV7-8
clone size: .
CDR3 protein: CASSLGTGDTGELFF

V gene: TRBV4-1
clone size: .
CDR3 protein: CASSQEGTAGANVLTF

V gene: TRBV27
clone size: few
CDR3 protein: CASSLAPDRQYEQYF

V gene: TRBV4-1
clone size: .
CDR3 protein: CASSQGQANVLTF

V gene: TRBV2
clone size: .
CDR3 protein: CASIGTEAFF

V gene: TRBV30
clone size: .
CDR3 protein: CACSPLGLYGYTF

V gene: TRBV5-4
clone size: few
CDR3 protein: CASSPNTGELFF

V gene: TRBV7-7
clone size: .
CDR3 protein: CASSLGLAGAGYNEQFF

V gene: TRBV4-2
clone size: .
CDR3 protein: CASSQDEGTPSYEQYF

V gene: TRBV10-3
clone size: few
CDR3 protein: CAISEGPGIDTQYF

V gene: TRBV29-1
clone size: few
CDR3 protein: CSAAKGVGYTF

V gene: TRBV29-1
clone size: few
CDR3 protein: CSFTGASSYEQYF

V gene: TRBV5-5
clone size: .
CDR3 protein: CASSDGQGAYEQYF

V gene: TRBV2
clone size: .
CDR3 protein: CASKPSNYGYTF

V gene: TRBV29-1
clone size: .
CDR3 protein: CSVTQSWNEQFF

V gene: TRBV7-9
clone size: .
CDR3 protein: CASSPRDIEETQYF

V gene: TRBV7-8
clone size: .
CDR3 protein: CASSLGAANTDTQYF

V gene: TRBV4-1
clone size: .
CDR3 protein: CASSHRKTGSSYEQYF

V gene: TRBV11-2
clone size: .
CDR3 protein: CASSLTELFF

V gene: TRBV6-6
clone size: once
CDR3 protein: CASGRTNTEAFF

V gene: TRBV19
clone size: .
CDR3 protein: CASSDTGGVDIQYF

V gene: TRBV5-6
clone size: .
CDR3 protein: CASSPDRTQDNEQFF

V gene: TRBV15
clone size: .
CDR3 protein: CASAGLQETQYF

V gene: TRBV7-9
clone size: .
CDR3 protein: CASSLPTGSGEQYF

V gene: TRBV2
clone size: few
CDR3 protein: CASSGGRASTDTQYF

V gene: TRBV5-1
clone size: once
CDR3 protein: CASSLIPTGELFF

V gene: TRBV25-1
clone size: once
CDR3 protein: CASKGGGSRETQYF

V gene: TRBV11-2
clone size: .
CDR3 protein: CASSLGVQQFF

V gene: TRBV28
clone size: .
CDR3 protein: CASLGGQDQETQYF

V gene: TRBV7-8
clone size: .
CDR3 protein: CASSPKWDTQNTEAFF

V gene: TRBV7-8
clone size: .
CDR3 protein: CASSLVLGSNEKLFF

V gene: TRBV27
clone size: .
CDR3 protein: CASSLDSPLKGYEQYF

V gene: TRBV27
clone size: .
CDR3 protein: CASSPGTKEAFF

V gene: TRBV2
clone size: .
CDR3 protein: CASSEAGGLKETQYF

V gene: TRBV6-5
clone size: .
CDR3 protein: CAIGNNEQFF

V gene: TRBV27
clone size: .
CDR3 protein: CASRGKWNQPQHF

V gene: TRBV19
clone size: .
CDR3 protein: CASSIRDLQETQYF

V gene: TRBV19
clone size: few
CDR3 protein: CASSIVVSSSGDEQYF

V gene: TRBV29-1
clone size: .
CDR3 protein: CSVGRGFEQFF

V gene: TRBV14
clone size: few
CDR3 protein: CASSQTGNYEQYF

V gene: TRBV2
clone size: .
CDR3 protein: CASGGPQVFF

V gene: TRBV9
clone size: .
CDR3 protein: CASNSGAMNEAFF

V gene: TRBV7-9
clone size: .
CDR3 protein: CASSMQGSSEKLFF

V gene: TRBV7-2
clone size: .
CDR3 protein: CASKVGKMHTPNEKLFF

V gene: TRBV4-1
clone size: .
CDR3 protein: CASSQGDHSYEQYF